The rows below give T cell receptor beta chains drawn from one sample of a study of blood T cells in healthy people across ages. TCRdb analysed the 5' RACE reads with MiXCR anew, one entry per CDR3 protein. In the table there are nearly 800,000 distinct CDR3 sequences, around 25% of which are singletons. The sample was also linked to a second study, of T cells of mothers and their children.

The sequenced material came from blood. These receptors were taken from a boy aged 5-17 years in good health. Each CDR3 is given with its conserved first and last residue.

V gene,J gene,CDR3 protein
TRBV20-1,TRBJ2-1,CSARVLAHNEQFF
TRBV7-2,TRBJ2-7,CASSLAHRTPYEQYF
TRBV29-1,TRBJ2-3,CSVEDAPDTQYF
TRBV12-3/TRBV12-4,TRBJ1-1,CASSLGGTGPTEAFF
TRBV12-3/TRBV12-4,TRBJ1-2,CASSGTAAYGYTF
TRBV6-6,TRBJ2-5,CASSTGTGVGETQYF
TRBV7-2,TRBJ1-2,CASSPNPGDYYGYTF
TRBV2,TRBJ1-4,CASRGLYEKLFF
TRBV9,TRBJ2-1,CASARQGLEYNEQFF
TRBV6-1,TRBJ2-1,CASSEAISPYNEQFF
TRBV7-8,TRBJ2-6,CASRKSTGTGANVLTF
TRBV7-9,TRBJ1-3,CASSVGSGNTIYF
TRBV6-6,TRBJ2-4,CATTPREENIQYF
TRBV6-2/TRBV6-3,TRBJ2-5,CASSGAGTGNQETQYF
TRBV20-1,TRBJ2-4,CSARDLQLAKNIQYF
TRBV27,TRBJ2-4,CASSSMGNIQYF
TRBV4-1,TRBJ1-1,CASSQEQGQMTEAFF
TRBV20-1,TRBJ2-1,CSARDIAGAWNEQFF
TRBV5-1,TRBJ2-3,CASGDNTDTQYF
TRBV7-3,TRBJ2-7,CASSLSSFGEQYF
TRBV7-9,TRBJ1-4,CASSLVPEPNEKLFF
TRBV20-1,TRBJ2-3,CSATTLAGGRKTDTQYF
TRBV4-3,TRBJ2-3,CASSQDYTADTQYF
TRBV15,TRBJ2-3,CATSRGQGGTDTQYF
TRBV12-3/TRBV12-4,TRBJ2-3,CASSSWTSGIADTQYF
TRBV5-1,TRBJ2-5,CASSRRPGAETQYF
TRBV9,TRBJ2-3,CASSVISLDTQYF
TRBV20-1,TRBJ1-5,CSATDRLRVYSNQPQHF
TRBV6-1,TRBJ2-5,CASSVTVFPRVPEEETQYF
TRBV20-1,TRBJ2-5,CSASLGSGRLQETQYF
TRBV7-9,TRBJ2-3,CASSLGGLSDPDTQYF
TRBV3-1,TRBJ2-5,CASSQEISGYETQYF
TRBV6-5,TRBJ1-2,CATRTGSGSRRYGYTF
TRBV7-3,TRBJ2-5,CASSQTFQETQYF
TRBV7-3,TRBJ2-1,CASSFSGGTHNEQFF